This T cell receptor beta chain was captured by sequencing in a study of immune evolution from preneoplasia to lung adenocarcinoma. This clone was counted a few times. The CDR3 extends over 14 amino acids. Germline V gene sequence: CDR1 SGHRS, CDR2 YFSETQ. V dropped 5 bases and J dropped 2; count of bases not matched to a gene: 5. Sequencing was performed with immunoSEQ multiplex PCR; in TCRdb, only in-frame clones are kept and a portion is missing. The profile covers thousands of clones, with 82% appearing a single time and approximately 3% taken by the ten largest. Resections took place in Japan or China from the mid-2010s to the late 2010s.

The sample consisted of FFPE minimally invasive lung adenocarcinoma tissue. The receptor comes from a person aged 65-85 years with lung adenocarcinoma. The chain uses TRBV5-1 and TRBJ1-2; 8 nucleotides align to TRBD1. The CDR3 protein is CASSRQGTNYGYTF. The CDR3, as DNA: TGCGCCAGCAGTCGACAGGGGACGAACTATGGCTACACCTTC.